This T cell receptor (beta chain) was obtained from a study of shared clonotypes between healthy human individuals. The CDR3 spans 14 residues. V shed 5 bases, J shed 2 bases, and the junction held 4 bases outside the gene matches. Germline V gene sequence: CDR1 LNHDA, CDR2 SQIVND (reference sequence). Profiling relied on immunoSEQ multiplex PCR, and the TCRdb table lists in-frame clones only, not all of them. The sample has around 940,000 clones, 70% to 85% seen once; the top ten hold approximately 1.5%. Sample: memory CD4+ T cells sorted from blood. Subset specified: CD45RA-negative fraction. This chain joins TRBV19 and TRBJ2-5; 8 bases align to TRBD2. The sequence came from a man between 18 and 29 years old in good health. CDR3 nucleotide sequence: TGTGCCAGTAGTCGCGGGACTAGTCAAGAGACCCAGTACTTC. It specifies CASSRGTSQETQYF.